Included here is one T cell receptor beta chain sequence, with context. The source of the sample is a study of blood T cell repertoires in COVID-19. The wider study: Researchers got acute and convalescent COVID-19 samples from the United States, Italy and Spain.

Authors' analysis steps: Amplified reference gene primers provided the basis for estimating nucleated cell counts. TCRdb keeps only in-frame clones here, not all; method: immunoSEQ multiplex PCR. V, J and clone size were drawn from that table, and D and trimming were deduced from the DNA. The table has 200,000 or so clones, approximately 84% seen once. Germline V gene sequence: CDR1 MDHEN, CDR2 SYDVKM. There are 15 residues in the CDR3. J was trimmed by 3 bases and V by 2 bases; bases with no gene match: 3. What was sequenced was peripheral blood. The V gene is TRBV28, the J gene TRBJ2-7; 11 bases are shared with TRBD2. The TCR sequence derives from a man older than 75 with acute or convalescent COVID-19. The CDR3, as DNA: TGTGCCAGCAGTTTAGGACTAGCGGGCGTCTACGAGCAGTACTTC. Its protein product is CASSLGLAGVYEQYF.